The rows below give T cell receptor beta chains drawn from one sample of a study of early stage breast cancer tumors. The table came from immunoSEQ multiplex PCR; TCRdb's copy has only in-frame clones and leaves some out. Seen here are approximately 33,000 clones, around 67% observed once, and the top ten hold about 4.7%. Sequencing input: blood. These receptors came from a person aged 35 to 50 with breast cancer. Each CDR3 is given with its conserved first and last residue. D genes are given only for firm matches. Expanded clones get a size class; other rows say once, few or many, or leave the size out.

j_gene: TRBJ2-7
v_gene: TRBV11-3
abundance: -
d_gene: TRBD1
CDR3nt: TGTGCCAGCAGCCTGGCAGGACAGGGTTTCTACGAGCAGTACTTC
CDR3aa: CASSLAGQGFYEQYF

j_gene: TRBJ2-1
v_gene: TRBV9
abundance: -
d_gene: TRBD2
CDR3nt: TGTGCCAGCAGCGTAGGGTCGGGAGGGGGGATTGAGCAGTTCTTC
CDR3aa: CASSVGSGGGIEQFF

j_gene: TRBJ2-3
v_gene: TRBV5-1
abundance: -
d_gene: TRBD2
CDR3nt: TGCGCCAGCGTCGTTGGGCTAGCGGGAGCCGCAGATACGCAGTATTTT
CDR3aa: CASVVGLAGAADTQYF

j_gene: TRBJ2-3
v_gene: TRBV19
abundance: -
d_gene: -
CDR3nt: TGTGCCAGTAGCGGGGAACTGCACCCTAGCACAGATACGCAGTATTTT
CDR3aa: CASSGELHPSTDTQYF

j_gene: TRBJ1-2
v_gene: TRBV30
abundance: -
d_gene: TRBD1
CDR3nt: TGTGCCTGGAGTGTAGGGACAGGGTTTGGCTACACCTTC
CDR3aa: CAWSVGTGFGYTF

j_gene: TRBJ2-3
v_gene: TRBV4-3
abundance: -
d_gene: -
CDR3nt: TGCGCCAGCAGCCAAGATTCTCCTTCGACATTTAGCACAGATACGCAGTATTTT
CDR3aa: CASSQDSPSTFSTDTQYF

j_gene: TRBJ1-2
v_gene: TRBV27
abundance: -
d_gene: -
CDR3nt: TGTGCCAGCAGTTTAACAGCCGCTAACTATGGCTACACCTTC
CDR3aa: CASSLTAANYGYTF

j_gene: TRBJ1-2
v_gene: TRBV6-1
abundance: -
d_gene: -
CDR3nt: TGTGCCAGCACGGCGACGGAGACTTATGGCTACACCTTC
CDR3aa: CASTATETYGYTF

j_gene: TRBJ2-7
v_gene: TRBV7-8
abundance: -
d_gene: -
CDR3nt: TGTGCCAGCAGCCCTGCAAGGGCAGCGGTCTATTACGAGCAGTACTTC
CDR3aa: CASSPARAAVYYEQYF

j_gene: TRBJ2-1
v_gene: TRBV7-9
abundance: few
d_gene: -
CDR3nt: TGTGCCAGCAGCTTACCCGTTTGGTTGCAGGGGCCATACAATGAGCAGTTCTTC
CDR3aa: CASSLPVWLQGPYNEQFF

j_gene: TRBJ2-2
v_gene: TRBV5-1
abundance: -
d_gene: TRBD2
CDR3nt: TGCGCCAGCAGCTTGGTTGGGACTAGCCGGACCGGGGAGCTGTTTTTT
CDR3aa: CASSLVGTSRTGELFF

j_gene: TRBJ1-1
v_gene: TRBV5-5
abundance: once
d_gene: TRBD1
CDR3nt: TGTGCCAGCAGCTTTCTCGGACAGGGGGCCGCTGAAGCTTTCTTT
CDR3aa: CASSFLGQGAAEAFF

j_gene: TRBJ2-5
v_gene: TRBV7-2
abundance: -
d_gene: -
CDR3nt: TGTGCCAGCAGCTTAGCCGACCTGGCGGGGGCGGAAGAGACCCAGTACTTC
CDR3aa: CASSLADLAGAEETQYF

j_gene: TRBJ2-1
v_gene: TRBV4-3
abundance: -
d_gene: -
CDR3nt: TGCGCCAGCAGCGCCGACCGGCTATCCTACAATGAGCAGTTCTTC
CDR3aa: CASSADRLSYNEQFF

j_gene: TRBJ2-7
v_gene: TRBV7-2
abundance: -
d_gene: -
CDR3nt: TGTGCCAGCAGCTTAGACTCTCAGTACGAGCAGTACTTC
CDR3aa: CASSLDSQYEQYF

j_gene: TRBJ2-3
v_gene: TRBV11-3
abundance: -
d_gene: TRBD2
CDR3nt: TGTGCCAGCAGCTTATCTGGGGCGGGAGGGCACTTTGGGCAGTATTTT
CDR3aa: CASSLSGAGGHFGQYF

j_gene: TRBJ2-2
v_gene: TRBV5-1
abundance: -
d_gene: -
CDR3nt: TGCGCCAGCAGCTTGGGCCCGGGGCTCAGCTCCACCGGGGAGCTGTTTTTT
CDR3aa: CASSLGPGLSSTGELFF

j_gene: TRBJ1-1
v_gene: TRBV6-5
abundance: -
d_gene: -
CDR3nt: TGTGCCAGCAGTTACTCGTTCGGTTGGGTGTACACTGAAGCTTTCTTT
CDR3aa: CASSYSFGWVYTEAFF

j_gene: TRBJ1-1
v_gene: TRBV21-1
abundance: medium-sized
d_gene: -
CDR3nt: TGTGCCAGCAAAGGGGCGGACAGGAGGCTTGAAGCTTTCTTT
CDR3aa: CASKGADRRLEAFF

j_gene: TRBJ2-5
v_gene: TRBV4-3
abundance: -
d_gene: -
CDR3nt: TGCGCCAGCAGCCCGGACTCGGAGGGATTCCAAGAGACCCAGTACTTC
CDR3aa: CASSPDSEGFQETQYF

j_gene: TRBJ2-1
v_gene: TRBV19
abundance: -
d_gene: -
CDR3nt: TGTGCCAGTAGTACCCTGTCGGGAGAGTTGCACAATGAGCAGTTCTTC
CDR3aa: CASSTLSGELHNEQFF

j_gene: TRBJ2-1
v_gene: TRBV15
abundance: -
d_gene: -
CDR3nt: TGTGCCACCAGCAGAGATATTTCCTCCTCCTACAATGAGCAGTTCTTC
CDR3aa: CATSRDISSSYNEQFF

j_gene: TRBJ1-1
v_gene: TRBV5-4
abundance: -
d_gene: TRBD1
CDR3nt: TGTGCCAGCAGCCCCTGGGACAGGGCGGCCACTGAAGCTTTCTTT
CDR3aa: CASSPWDRAATEAFF

j_gene: TRBJ2-1
v_gene: TRBV19
abundance: -
d_gene: -
CDR3nt: TGTGCCAGTAGTATGGGATCTAGGAATGAGCAGTTCTTC
CDR3aa: CASSMGSRNEQFF

j_gene: TRBJ2-3
v_gene: TRBV18
abundance: few
d_gene: TRBD2
CDR3nt: TGTGCCAGCTCAAGGCTCGGGACTAGCGGGTTATCTGATACGCAGTATTTT
CDR3aa: CASSRLGTSGLSDTQYF

j_gene: TRBJ2-2
v_gene: TRBV28
abundance: -
d_gene: -
CDR3nt: TGTGCCAGCAGTTTCACGACTCCGAACACCGGGGAGCTGTTTTTT
CDR3aa: CASSFTTPNTGELFF

j_gene: TRBJ2-3
v_gene: TRBV11-3
abundance: -
d_gene: -
CDR3nt: TGTGCCAGCAGCTTAGAGGAGCGGTCAGGCACAGATACGCAGTATTTT
CDR3aa: CASSLEERSGTDTQYF

j_gene: TRBJ2-7
v_gene: TRBV27
abundance: -
d_gene: -
CDR3nt: TGTGCCACTAGAAAGCCGGGGGCGTACGAGCAGTACTTC
CDR3aa: CATRKPGAYEQYF

j_gene: TRBJ2-7
v_gene: TRBV19
abundance: -
d_gene: -
CDR3nt: TGTGCCAGTAGTCCCCAGCTTAGCTCCTACGAGCAGTACTTC
CDR3aa: CASSPQLSSYEQYF

j_gene: TRBJ2-1
v_gene: TRBV7-2
abundance: -
d_gene: -
CDR3nt: TGTGCCAGCAGCCAAGGGACTTCTCCGCATGAGCAGTTCTTC
CDR3aa: CASSQGTSPHEQFF

j_gene: TRBJ2-2
v_gene: TRBV6-6
abundance: -
d_gene: -
CDR3nt: TGTGCCAGCACCCCCCGGGCCGCGAACACCGGGGAGCTGTTTTTT
CDR3aa: CASTPRAANTGELFF

j_gene: TRBJ1-1
v_gene: TRBV2
abundance: -
d_gene: -
CDR3nt: TGTGCCAGCACGCGCAGGGAGGACACTGAAGCTTTCTTT
CDR3aa: CASTRREDTEAFF

j_gene: TRBJ2-2
v_gene: TRBV7-2
abundance: few
d_gene: -
CDR3nt: TGTGCCAGCAGCCGGGACACCGGGGAGCTGTTTTTT
CDR3aa: CASSRDTGELFF

j_gene: TRBJ2-5
v_gene: TRBV6-1
abundance: -
d_gene: -
CDR3nt: TGTGCCAGCACTCCCCCAGCACTTCAAGAGACCCAGTACTTC
CDR3aa: CASTPPALQETQYF

j_gene: TRBJ2-3
v_gene: TRBV7-9
abundance: -
d_gene: TRBD2
CDR3nt: TGTGCCAGCAGCTTGGGACTAGAGGGCGATACGCAGTATTTT
CDR3aa: CASSLGLEGDTQYF

j_gene: TRBJ2-1
v_gene: TRBV28
abundance: once
d_gene: -
CDR3nt: TGTGCCAGCAGTTTAATGGGTGGATGGGGCCAGGGGCCCAGTGAGCAGTTCTTC
CDR3aa: CASSLMGGWGQGPSEQFF

j_gene: TRBJ2-1
v_gene: TRBV7-9
abundance: -
d_gene: TRBD2
CDR3nt: TGTGCCAGCAGCTTAGGGAGCGGGGGCGAGCAGTTCTTC
CDR3aa: CASSLGSGGEQFF

j_gene: TRBJ2-1
v_gene: TRBV15
abundance: -
d_gene: -
CDR3nt: TGTGCCACCAGCAGAGATAATACTCGGCAGTTCTTC
CDR3aa: CATSRDNTRQFF

j_gene: TRBJ2-5
v_gene: TRBV9
abundance: -
d_gene: TRBD2
CDR3nt: TGTGCCAGCAGCGTCGGACTAGCGGGAGAAGAGACCCAGTACTTC
CDR3aa: CASSVGLAGEETQYF

j_gene: TRBJ2-7
v_gene: TRBV5-1
abundance: -
d_gene: TRBD1
CDR3nt: TGCGCCAGCAGCTTGGATCCAGGGGGAATGTACGAGCAGTACTTC
CDR3aa: CASSLDPGGMYEQYF

j_gene: TRBJ2-7
v_gene: TRBV7-2
abundance: few
d_gene: TRBD1
CDR3nt: TGTGCCAGCAGCTTAGCGGGGGACAGTGCCTACGAGCAGTACTTC
CDR3aa: CASSLAGDSAYEQYF

j_gene: TRBJ2-6
v_gene: TRBV2
abundance: -
d_gene: TRBD1
CDR3nt: TGTGCCAGCAGTGAAGCCAGGGGGCATGGGGCCAACGTCCTGACTTTC
CDR3aa: CASSEARGHGANVLTF

j_gene: TRBJ1-1
v_gene: TRBV9
abundance: -
d_gene: -
CDR3nt: TGTGCCAGCAGTAAGGGGGTCGGTTTGATGAACACTGAAGCTTTCTTT
CDR3aa: CASSKGVGLMNTEAFF

j_gene: TRBJ2-7
v_gene: TRBV6-6
abundance: once
d_gene: -
CDR3nt: TGTGCCAGCAGTTACTCGCTCGGAGTTGGGGAGCAGTACTTC
CDR3aa: CASSYSLGVGEQYF

j_gene: TRBJ1-2
v_gene: TRBV28
abundance: -
d_gene: -
CDR3nt: TGTGCCAGCAGTTTCCAGGGCTACTATGGCTACACCTTC
CDR3aa: CASSFQGYYGYTF

j_gene: TRBJ2-3
v_gene: TRBV30
abundance: -
d_gene: TRBD2
CDR3nt: TGTGCCTGGAGTAAACCTTGGCGGGGGGCCGTAGATACGCAGTATTTT
CDR3aa: CAWSKPWRGAVDTQYF

j_gene: TRBJ2-1
v_gene: TRBV4-1
abundance: -
d_gene: -
CDR3nt: TGCGCCAGCAGCCAAGGCATTACCCAGAACTACAATGAGCAGTTCTTC
CDR3aa: CASSQGITQNYNEQFF

j_gene: TRBJ2-1
v_gene: TRBV5-1
abundance: -
d_gene: -
CDR3nt: TGCGCCAGCAGCTTGGGACAGAGTACAAACAATGAGCAGTTCTTC
CDR3aa: CASSLGQSTNNEQFF

j_gene: TRBJ2-7
v_gene: TRBV4-1
abundance: -
d_gene: -
CDR3nt: TGCGCCAGCAGCCAAGAATGGGCGTTGAGCTCCTACGAGCAGTACTTC
CDR3aa: CASSQEWALSSYEQYF

j_gene: TRBJ2-1
v_gene: TRBV7-6
abundance: -
d_gene: -
CDR3nt: TGTGCCAGCAGCTCGCGGCGGGAAAGCAATGAGCAGTTCTTC
CDR3aa: CASSSRRESNEQFF

j_gene: TRBJ2-2
v_gene: TRBV6-1
abundance: few
d_gene: -
CDR3nt: TGTGCCAGCAGAACTACCGTCCGGAACACCGGGGAGCTGTTTTTT
CDR3aa: CASRTTVRNTGELFF

j_gene: TRBJ2-5
v_gene: TRBV28
abundance: once
d_gene: -
CDR3nt: TGTGCCAGCACTACAAGTGGGGCAGGGCTGAGAGAGACCCAGTACTTC
CDR3aa: CASTTSGAGLRETQYF

j_gene: TRBJ1-5
v_gene: TRBV6-1
abundance: -
d_gene: -
CDR3nt: TGTGCCAGCAGTGAAGCGAATAATCAGCCCCAGCATTTT
CDR3aa: CASSEANNQPQHF

j_gene: TRBJ2-1
v_gene: TRBV7-9
abundance: -
d_gene: -
CDR3nt: TGTGCCAGCAGCTTTCAGACCGGGGGAAATGAGCAGTTCTTC
CDR3aa: CASSFQTGGNEQFF